Only a few counts were recorded for the clone carrying this T cell receptor (beta chain). The antigen remains undetermined. This sample stems from a study of beta chain features in type 1 diabetes. Points from the study as a whole: The similarity of naive, central memory and Treg TCRB repertoires appeared greater among patients than among healthy donors.

Every isolated RNA sample was fully reverse transcribed, so sequencing captured expressed TCRB transcripts. The assay was immunoSEQ multiplex PCR, and TCRdb's table has in-frame clones only and misses some. The sample holds 900,000 or so clones, roughly a sixth seen once. The CDR3 is 14 residues long. Germline V gives CDR1 SGHTA, CDR2 FQGNSA. The V gene end was trimmed by 5 bases and the J gene end by 1 base; junction bases not matched to a gene: 4. The receptor comes from a woman aged 18-30 years in good health. Sequenced material: naive CD4+ T cells from blood. V gene TRBV7-2 combines with J gene TRBJ2-7, with 8 bases lining up with TRBD2. DNA of the CDR3: TGTGCCAGCAGCCAGACTAGCGCTTCCTACGAGCAGTACTTC. Protein sequence: CASSQTSASYEQYF. Drawing the rest from reference TRBV7-2 and TRBJ2-7, the complete variable domain is GAGVSQSPSNKVTEKGKDVELRCDPISGHTALYWYRQSLGQGLEFLIYFQGNSAPDKSGLPSDRFSAERTGGSVSTLTIQRTQQEDSAVYLCASSQTSASYEQYFGPGTRLTVT.